This is a list of T cell receptor beta chains from one sample in a study of blood T cell repertoires in COVID-19. Clones were read by immunoSEQ multiplex PCR, and TCRdb kept only the in-frame ones, dropping some. The repertoire holds 120,000 or so clones, with 70% to 90% as singletons. Specimen: peripheral blood. The receptor set was obtained from a woman between 50 and 59 years old with active or convalescent COVID-19. Both conserved end residues are part of each CDR3. The order of the fields is D gene, CDR3 length, J gene, clone size, V gene, CDR3 protein, CDR3 DNA. A D gene is named only where the DNA matches it firmly. Rows give clone size only sometimes, using once, few, many, or a class for an expanded clone.

D gene: .
CDR3 length: 13
J gene: TRBJ1-6
clone size: .
V gene: TRBV11-2
CDR3 protein: CASSTYYGVPLHF
CDR3 DNA: TGTGCCAGCAGCACCTACTATGGTGTACCCCTCCACTTT

D gene: TRBD1
CDR3 length: 14
J gene: TRBJ1-5
clone size: .
V gene: TRBV6-2/TRBV6-3
CDR3 protein: CASSRTGEGQPQHF
CDR3 DNA: TGTGCCAGCAGTCGGACAGGGGAGGGCCAGCCCCAGCATTTT

D gene: .
CDR3 length: 14
J gene: TRBJ1-1
clone size: .
V gene: TRBV15
CDR3 protein: CATSRRGGGTEAFF
CDR3 DNA: TGTGCCACCAGCAGGCGGGGGGGAGGGACTGAAGCTTTCTTT

D gene: .
CDR3 length: 16
J gene: TRBJ2-3
clone size: .
V gene: TRBV2
CDR3 protein: CASSEGPRRSTDTQYF
CDR3 DNA: TGTGCCAGCAGTGAAGGGCCCCGGAGAAGCACAGATACGCAGTATTTT

D gene: .
CDR3 length: 14
J gene: TRBJ1-1
clone size: .
V gene: TRBV18
CDR3 protein: CASSLAERNTEAFF
CDR3 DNA: TGTGCCAGCTCTCTCGCGGAGCGGAACACTGAAGCTTTCTTT

D gene: TRBD2
CDR3 length: 13
J gene: TRBJ2-7
clone size: once
V gene: TRBV25-1
CDR3 protein: CATRGVHSYEQYF
CDR3 DNA: TGTGCTACCCGGGGGGTACACTCCTACGAGCAGTACTTC

D gene: .
CDR3 length: 14
J gene: TRBJ1-6
clone size: .
V gene: TRBV2
CDR3 protein: CASSTTRERSPLHF
CDR3 DNA: TGTGCCAGCAGCACCACCAGAGAGAGGTCACCCCTCCACTTT

D gene: TRBD1
CDR3 length: 15
J gene: TRBJ1-1
clone size: .
V gene: TRBV18
CDR3 protein: CASSVGQGPNTEAFF
CDR3 DNA: TGTGCCAGCTCTGTCGGACAGGGGCCGAACACTGAAGCTTTCTTT

D gene: TRBD2
CDR3 length: 16
J gene: TRBJ2-7
clone size: .
V gene: TRBV7-2
CDR3 protein: CASSSASGRTSYEQYF
CDR3 DNA: TGTGCCAGCAGCTCGGCCAGCGGGAGGACCTCCTACGAGCAGTACTTC

D gene: .
CDR3 length: 13
J gene: TRBJ1-4
clone size: .
V gene: TRBV4-1
CDR3 protein: CASSTIGGEKLFF
CDR3 DNA: TGCGCCAGCAGCACAATCGGGGGGGAAAAACTGTTTTTT

D gene: TRBD1
CDR3 length: 17
J gene: TRBJ1-2
clone size: .
V gene: TRBV3-1/TRBV3-2
CDR3 protein: CASSPTATGGTRYGYTF
CDR3 DNA: TGTGCCAGCAGCCCGACGGCCACAGGGGGCACAAGGTATGGCTACACCTTC

D gene: TRBD2
CDR3 length: 14
J gene: TRBJ2-3
clone size: .
V gene: TRBV11-3
CDR3 protein: CASSRSGRADTQYF
CDR3 DNA: TGTGCCAGCAGCCGAAGCGGGAGGGCAGATACGCAGTATTTT

D gene: TRBD1
CDR3 length: 14
J gene: TRBJ1-2
clone size: .
V gene: TRBV10-3
CDR3 protein: CAISEWDSNYGYTF
CDR3 DNA: TGTGCCATCAGTGAGTGGGACAGTAACTATGGCTACACCTTC

D gene: .
CDR3 length: 15
J gene: TRBJ1-2
clone size: .
V gene: TRBV28
CDR3 protein: CASSLGGQNTYGYTF
CDR3 DNA: TGTGCCAGCAGTTTGGGAGGGCAGAACACTTATGGCTACACCTTC

D gene: TRBD2
CDR3 length: 16
J gene: TRBJ2-5
clone size: .
V gene: TRBV6-2/TRBV6-3
CDR3 protein: CASSAGTSGTFGTQYF
CDR3 DNA: TGTGCCAGCAGTGCCGGGACTAGCGGGACTTTTGGGACCCAGTACTTC